These T cell receptor beta chains were read from a single sample in a study of T-cell reconstitution after alpha-beta-depleted transplantation in children. A single record per CDR3 protein comes from TCRdb applying MiXCR to the PCR reads. The data contain about 640,000 distinct CDR3 sequences, around a sixth of them singletons. Sequenced here: PBMCs from the stem cell graft donor, sampled from the stem cell graft. Source of these receptors: a human donor who donated a stem cell graft to a child with acute myeloid leukemia. The CDR3 runs from the conserved cysteine through the conserved F or W. A D gene is named only where the DNA matches it firmly. Clone size is given for some rows only: seen once, a few or many times, or a class if the clone is expanded.

V: TRBV5-6
D: TRBD1
size: many
J: TRBJ1-1
DNA: TGTGCCAGCAGCCCTGACAGGGTTGACACTGAAGCTTTCTTT
CDR3: CASSPDRVDTEAFF

V: TRBV15
D: TRBD1
size: -
J: TRBJ1-2
DNA: TGTGCCACCAGCAGAGAACCAGGGGGCATTGTGGATGGCTACACCTTC
CDR3: CATSREPGGIVDGYTF

V: TRBV6-1
D: TRBD1
size: -
J: TRBJ1-2
DNA: TGTGCCAGCAGCCGACTCGGACAGGCTAACTATGGCTACACCTTC
CDR3: CASSRLGQANYGYTF

V: TRBV12-3/TRBV12-4
D: TRBD1
size: few
J: TRBJ1-4
DNA: TGTGCCAGCAGTTCTGGGGGCAGGGGGAATGAAAAACTGTTTTTT
CDR3: CASSSGGRGNEKLFF

V: TRBV2
D: -
size: few
J: TRBJ2-5
DNA: TGTGCCAGCACCTACGAGGGGCTCGGGGAGACCCAGTACTTC
CDR3: CASTYEGLGETQYF

V: TRBV11-2
D: -
size: -
J: TRBJ2-5
DNA: TGTGCCAGCAGCTTAGATCCAGTTGTGGACAGCCAGTTTCAAGAGACCCAGTACTTC
CDR3: CASSLDPVVDSQFQETQYF

V: TRBV20-1
D: TRBD2
size: many
J: TRBJ2-2
DNA: TGCAGTGCCCCAAAGCGGGGGGGCCGAGGCGGGGAGCTGTTTTTT
CDR3: CSAPKRGGRGGELFF

V: TRBV20-1
D: TRBD1
size: -
J: TRBJ2-1
DNA: TGCAGTGCTAGAGTCCCCCGGACAGGGGGCTCCAATGAGCAGTTCTTC
CDR3: CSARVPRTGGSNEQFF

V: TRBV24-1
D: -
size: -
J: TRBJ2-3
DNA: TGTGCCACCAGTGAACCGGGAAACACAGATACGCAGTATTTT
CDR3: CATSEPGNTDTQYF

V: TRBV5-6
D: -
size: -
J: TRBJ2-3
DNA: TGTGCCACCCGGCTGAGGGTTTCAGATACGCAGTATTTT
CDR3: CATRLRVSDTQYF

V: TRBV10-3
D: -
size: many
J: TRBJ2-3
DNA: TGTGCCAGTACCGCAGGGGAGGAAGATACGCAGTATTTT
CDR3: CASTAGEEDTQYF

V: TRBV7-6
D: -
size: many
J: TRBJ2-3
DNA: TGTGCCAGCAGCTTTCCCCGGCCGGGCGATACGCAGTATTTT
CDR3: CASSFPRPGDTQYF

V: TRBV5-1
D: TRBD1
size: few
J: TRBJ2-3
DNA: TGCGCCAGCAGCTTGGAAAGGACAGGGAAAGATACGCAGTATTTT
CDR3: CASSLERTGKDTQYF

V: TRBV5-6
D: TRBD2
size: many
J: TRBJ2-1
DNA: TGTGCCAGCAGCCTCGGGACTAGGGCTAATGACCAGTTCTTC
CDR3: CASSLGTRANDQFF

V: TRBV29-1
D: -
size: -
J: TRBJ2-2
DNA: TGCAGCGGGGGTGGGGGCTCGGTCACCGGGGAGCTGTTTTTT
CDR3: CSGGGGSVTGELFF

V: TRBV5-1
D: -
size: few
J: TRBJ1-2
DNA: TGCGCCAGCAGCGGCAGGGATTCGGATGGCTACACCTTC
CDR3: CASSGRDSDGYTF

V: TRBV20-1
D: -
size: many
J: TRBJ2-5
DNA: TGCAGTGCTAGGACGACGGGGAGGTGGGAAGAGACCCAGTACTTC
CDR3: CSARTTGRWEETQYF

V: TRBV13
D: -
size: few
J: TRBJ2-1
DNA: TGTGCCAGCAGCAACCGATTAAGCCAGGCAACCTACAATGAGCAGTTCTTC
CDR3: CASSNRLSQATYNEQFF

V: TRBV12-3/TRBV12-4
D: -
size: -
J: TRBJ1-5
DNA: TGTGCCAGCAGCCCCCCCGGGTCCAATCAGCCCCAGCATTTT
CDR3: CASSPPGSNQPQHF

V: TRBV5-1
D: -
size: many
J: TRBJ1-1
DNA: TGCGCCAGCAGCAATGGACAGCCCAACACTGAAGCTTTCTTT
CDR3: CASSNGQPNTEAFF

V: TRBV20-1
D: -
size: many
J: TRBJ2-1
DNA: TGCAGTGCTAGGCGACAGGAAAACTACAATGAGCAGTTCTTC
CDR3: CSARRQENYNEQFF

V: TRBV20-1
D: -
size: once
J: TRBJ2-6
DNA: TGCTGTGCTAGAGCCCCGACAGGATCCTCTGGGGCCAACGTCCTGACTTTC
CDR3: CCARAPTGSSGANVLTF

V: TRBV5-1
D: TRBD1
size: -
J: TRBJ2-2
DNA: TGCGCCAGCAGGAGAGACAGGGGCGGCGGGGAGCTGTTTTTT
CDR3: CASRRDRGGGELFF

V: TRBV24-1
D: -
size: -
J: TRBJ2-3
DNA: TGTGCCACCAGTGGACTAGTCACAGATACGCAGTATTTT
CDR3: CATSGLVTDTQYF

V: TRBV5-1
D: -
size: -
J: TRBJ1-1
DNA: TGCGCCAGCAGCACCCTAGGGGGGGTGGCGACTGAAGCTTTCTTT
CDR3: CASSTLGGVATEAFF

V: TRBV27
D: -
size: -
J: TRBJ2-1
DNA: TGTGCCAGCAGCTCAAGGCGGCGGAATGAGCAGTTCTTC
CDR3: CASSSRRRNEQFF

V: TRBV11-2
D: -
size: many
J: TRBJ2-3
DNA: TGTGCCAGCAGCTTAGAAATGGGGCCCGCAGAGACGCAGTATTTT
CDR3: CASSLEMGPAETQYF

V: TRBV12-3/TRBV12-4
D: -
size: many
J: TRBJ2-2
DNA: TGTGCCAGCATTGGACAGTCTTTAGCGAACACCGGGGAGCTGTTTTTT
CDR3: CASIGQSLANTGELFF

V: TRBV12-3/TRBV12-4
D: -
size: -
J: TRBJ2-3
DNA: TGTGCCAGCAGTTTAGCGTGGGGCGGGGGCCCCCCGGATCAGTATTTT
CDR3: CASSLAWGGGPPDQYF

V: TRBV4-1
D: -
size: -
J: TRBJ2-2
DNA: TGCGCCAGCAGCCAGAGGGTGGCCGGGGAGCTGTTTTTT
CDR3: CASSQRVAGELFF

V: TRBV12-3/TRBV12-4
D: TRBD2
size: many
J: TRBJ2-3
DNA: TGTGCCAGCAGTTTCCGGGGGGGCAGCACAGATACGCAGTATTTT
CDR3: CASSFRGGSTDTQYF

V: TRBV24-1
D: -
size: -
J: TRBJ2-3
DNA: TGTGCCACCAGTGTTGAATCCACAGATACGCAGTATTTT
CDR3: CATSVESTDTQYF

V: TRBV7-2
D: TRBD2
size: few
J: TRBJ2-1
DNA: TGTGCCAGCGGGTTTTTGGGACTAGCTTCCAATGAGCAGTTCTTC
CDR3: CASGFLGLASNEQFF

V: TRBV20-1
D: -
size: many
J: TRBJ2-1
DNA: TGCAGTGCTATGGCGGGGGCCTATAATGAGCAGTTCTTC
CDR3: CSAMAGAYNEQFF

V: TRBV10-3
D: -
size: -
J: TRBJ1-4
DNA: TGTGCCATCAGTGACCCGAGGGAGGGGGAAAAACTGTTTTTT
CDR3: CAISDPREGEKLFF

V: TRBV28
D: TRBD1
size: -
J: TRBJ2-5
DNA: TGTGCCAGCAGCCTGACAGGGACCAAAGAGACCCAGTACTTC
CDR3: CASSLTGTKETQYF

V: TRBV28
D: -
size: -
J: TRBJ2-3
DNA: TGTGCCAGCAACGGGGGTGAGGGCACAGATACGCAGTATTTT
CDR3: CASNGGEGTDTQYF

V: TRBV20-1
D: -
size: many
J: TRBJ2-5
DNA: TGCAGTGCTAGAGGCCGGCTAGCCACGGAGACCCAGTACTTC
CDR3: CSARGRLATETQYF

V: TRBV20-1
D: -
size: -
J: TRBJ1-5
DNA: TGCAGTGGCAGGCGGGGGGATCAGCCCCAGCATTTT
CDR3: CSGRRGDQPQHF

V: TRBV20-1
D: -
size: many
J: TRBJ2-1
DNA: TGCAGTGCTAGAGATCCCCGGACTCGGCACTACAATGAGCAGTTCTTC
CDR3: CSARDPRTRHYNEQFF

V: TRBV29-1
D: -
size: many
J: TRBJ1-2
DNA: TGCAGCGTTGAATCAGGGGACTACTATGGCTACACCTTC
CDR3: CSVESGDYYGYTF

V: TRBV24-1
D: -
size: many
J: TRBJ2-3
DNA: TGTGCCACCAGTGATAACCACCGCACAGATACGCAGTATTTT
CDR3: CATSDNHRTDTQYF

V: TRBV29-1
D: -
size: many
J: TRBJ2-7
DNA: TGCAGCGTTGAAGATCCCTACGAGCAGTACTTC
CDR3: CSVEDPYEQYF

V: TRBV5-5
D: TRBD1
size: many
J: TRBJ1-5
DNA: TGTGCCAGCAGCCCCAGGGGGGTGTCCAATCAGCCCCAGCATTTT
CDR3: CASSPRGVSNQPQHF